This section outlines one T cell receptor beta chain sequence together with its context. Germline V gene lookup returns CDR1 SGDLS and CDR2 YYNGEE. The CDR3 consists of 15 residues. V trimming: 8 bases; J trimming: 6 bases; junction bases outside the gene matches: 14. A sample-barcoded 5' primer and a J-beta primer mix were used in a second PCR of roughly 7 to 12 cycles. TCRdb fed the 5' RACE reads into MiXCR, producing one record per CDR3 protein. In the table there are hundreds of thousands of distinct CDR3 sequences, roughly three fifths of which are singletons. This entry is derived from a study of blood T cells in healthy people across ages.

This sequence originates from a man between 60 and 70 years old in good health. The chain recombines TRBV9 with TRBJ2-3, with 8 bases lining up with TRBD2. Sequenced material: blood. The CDR3 nucleotides are TGTGCCAGTAGGTCCGGGACTAGGATATCGGATACGCAGTATTTT. Encoded protein: CASRSGTRISDTQYF.